The entry below describes one T cell receptor (beta chain). This receptor's antigen is unknown. There are no base qualities to consult, and no much larger clone falls within one base. Using the deep immunoSEQ assay, multiplex PCR amplified TCR CDR3 regions from genomic DNA. For each cell subset, the extracted genomic DNA was distributed evenly across all wells of several immunoSEQ 96-well plates, and each plate served as one replicate. For sorted subsets, each replicate PCR was loaded with around 200 ng genomic DNA, equivalent to roughly 30,000 T cell genomes. Purified libraries were measured with a Qubit 3.0 fluorometer, size-checked on a Bioanalyzer 2100, and measured again with the KAPA Library Quantification kit. A separate single-read 150-cycle Illumina NextSeq 550 flow cell was used to sequence each immunoSEQ 96-well plate. The published analysis was carried out like this. Because the immunoSEQ output held only junctional sequences and lacked quality scores, the filtering could not match the filtering applied to full-length reads. Sequences were annotated with PyIR, a Python wrapper for IgBLAST v1.9, using IMGT germline references to assign V/J genes and CDR3. Reads were filtered out if the reads had weak V/J assignments (E-value above 1e-6), no CDR3, stop codons, out-of-frame junctions, or ambiguous translated residues. V3J clonotypes were defined as sequences sharing an identical inferred V gene, J gene, and CDR3 amino acid sequence. To compute the percentage overlap between repertoires, the number of shared unique clonotypes was divided by the size of the smaller repertoire. Repertoire richness was assessed with RTK rarefaction, the Chao1 estimator, and Recon v2.1 estimates of unobserved clonotypes. For all TCRbeta clonotypes obtained by the gDNA method from a few donors, generation probabilities were computed with OLGA. The table was pulled from immuneACCESS by TCRdb, which kept in-frame rearrangements only. Such tables lose some clones; where checked, under half of the loss comes from unresolved V genes, and the rest has no known cause. Clone size and V and J calls were adopted from that table, with D and trimming inferred from the DNA. The sample table shows 2 million to 2.5 million clones, and over 85% are seen once. Roughly 1% of the sample is in the top ten clones.

The entry originates in a study of shared clonotypes between healthy human individuals (dated by TCRdb to 2019 to 2021). In the study overall: A couple of women and three men aged 18 to 49 years were included in the cohort. For each donor, three plates each were used for CD4 naive and CD4 memory, two plates were used for CD8 naive, and one plate was used for CD8 memory. To estimate repertoire size and how much clonotypes are shared between individuals, the study performed deep sequencing of blood TCR repertoires from roughly five healthy adults. To increase sequencing depth and limit assay-specific biases, different laboratories used diverse techniques to prepare libraries and sequence TCR repertoires. Per donor, leukapheresis produced somewhere between about 0.8 and 9.5 billion PBMCs. The full study reports these points: When several donors were compared, the shared fraction of clonotypes was approximately 5% for naive CD4, 3.5% for naive CD8, 2.3% for memory CD4, and around 0.4% for memory CD8. Pairwise subsampling led to the expectation that sequencing depth would affect the degree of clonotype sharing among donors. Compared with non-shared clonotypes, the clonotypes found in all four sorted-subset donors had higher generation probabilities. Because the study included a small number of donors, the genetic and exposure-history diversity represented was limited. Even with the large sequencing depth, rarefaction of the sorted-subset datasets indicated that sequencing was incomplete. Naive subsets generally had larger estimated clonotype richness than memory subsets did. Only blood was sampled, and tissue TCR repertoires likely differ from those in blood.

CDR1 and CDR2, per the germline V gene (reference sequence), are SEHNR and FQNEAQ. V drops 1 base and J drops 7 bases, leaving 11 bases in between. Including cysteine and phenylalanine, the CDR3 has 13 amino acids. The kept DNA is CDR3 alone, 39 bases in frame from the first base. CD8 naive samples consisted of CD45RO-negative cells that were positively selected for CCR7, yielding a CD45RA+CCR7+ population without TemRA cells. Healthy HIV-negative adults with no recently reported acute infections or vaccinations were included as donors. Every donor was a Caucasian adult living in Nashville, Tennessee, USA. Blood was collected by leukapheresis, and PBMCs were isolated by Ficoll-Histopaque density gradient centrifugation and then cryopreserved in liquid nitrogen vapor phase. Analytical flow cytometry was used to check the purity and quantity of every magnetically sorted T cell population. From each sorted fraction, genomic DNA was isolated and quantified by UV absorbance on a Nanodrop 2000c.

The chain uses TRBV7-9 and TRBJ2-7; too little of a D gene remains to name it. The receptor comes from a man younger than 35 in good health. Specimen: naive CD8+ T cells sorted from blood. The cell subset or site label of this sample denotes: CD45RA+CCR7+. The CDR3 here reads CASSLGVRPEQYF. The sequence in DNA is TGTGCCAGCAGCTTAGGTGTCCGGCCTGAGCAGTACTTC.